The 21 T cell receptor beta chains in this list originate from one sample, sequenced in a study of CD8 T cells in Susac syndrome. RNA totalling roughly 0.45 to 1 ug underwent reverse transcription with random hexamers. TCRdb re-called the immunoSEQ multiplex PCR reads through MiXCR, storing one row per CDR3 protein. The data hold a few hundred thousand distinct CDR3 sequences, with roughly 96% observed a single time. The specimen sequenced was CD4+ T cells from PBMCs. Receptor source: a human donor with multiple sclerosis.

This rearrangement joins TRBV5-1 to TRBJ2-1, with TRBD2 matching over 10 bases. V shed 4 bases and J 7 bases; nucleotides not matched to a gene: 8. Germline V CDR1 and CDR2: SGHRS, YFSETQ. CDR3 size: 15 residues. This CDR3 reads CASSHSGGANNEQFF. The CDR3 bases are TGCGCCAGCAGCCACAGCGGGGGGGCCAATAATGAGCAGTTCTTC.

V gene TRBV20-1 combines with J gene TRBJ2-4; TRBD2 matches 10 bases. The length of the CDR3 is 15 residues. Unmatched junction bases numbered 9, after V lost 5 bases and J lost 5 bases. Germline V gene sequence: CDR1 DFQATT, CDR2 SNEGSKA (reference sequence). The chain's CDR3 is CSAFLAGVGQNIQYF. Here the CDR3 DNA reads TGCAGTGCTTTCCTAGCGGGAGTCGGCCAAAACATTCAGTACTTC.

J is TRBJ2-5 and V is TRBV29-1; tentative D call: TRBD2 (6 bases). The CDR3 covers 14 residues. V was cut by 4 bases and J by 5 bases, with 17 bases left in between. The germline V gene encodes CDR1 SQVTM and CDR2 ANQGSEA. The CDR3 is CSVAISGREETQYF. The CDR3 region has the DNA TGCAGCGTTGCAATTAGCGGCAGGGAGGAGACCCAGTACTTC. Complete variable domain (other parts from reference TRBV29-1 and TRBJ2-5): SAVISQKPSRDICQRGTSLTIQCQVDSQVTMMFWYRQQPGQSLTLIATANQGSEATYESGFVIDKFPISRPNLTFSTLTVSNMSPEDSSIYLCSVAISGREETQYFGPGTRLLVL.

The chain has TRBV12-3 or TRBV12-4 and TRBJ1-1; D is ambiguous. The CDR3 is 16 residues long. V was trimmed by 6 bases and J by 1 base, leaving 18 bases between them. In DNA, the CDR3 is TGTGCCAGCAGCCCTGGGCCGTCCTTGGGGAACACTGAAGCTTTCTTT. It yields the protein CASSPGPSLGNTEAFF.

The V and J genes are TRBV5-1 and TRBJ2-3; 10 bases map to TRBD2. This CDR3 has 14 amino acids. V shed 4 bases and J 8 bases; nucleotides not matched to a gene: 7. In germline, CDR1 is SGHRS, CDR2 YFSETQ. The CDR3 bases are TGCGCCAGCAGCCTCGGGACTAGCGATGGTACGCAGTATTTT. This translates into CASSLGTSDGTQYF.

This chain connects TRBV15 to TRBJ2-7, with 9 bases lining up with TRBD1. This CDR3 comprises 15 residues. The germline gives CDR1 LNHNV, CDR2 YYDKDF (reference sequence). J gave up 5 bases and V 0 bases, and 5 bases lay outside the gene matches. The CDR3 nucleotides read TGTGCCACCAGCAGAGAAGGGACAGGGCTTGACGAGCAGTACTTC. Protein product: CATSREGTGLDEQYF.

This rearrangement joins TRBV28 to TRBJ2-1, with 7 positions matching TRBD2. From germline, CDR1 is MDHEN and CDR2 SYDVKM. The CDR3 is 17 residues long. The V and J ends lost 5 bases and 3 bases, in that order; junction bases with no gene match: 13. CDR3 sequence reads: CASSDMVRDYLYNEQFF. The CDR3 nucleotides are TGTGCCAGCAGTGACATGGTTCGGGACTACCTCTACAATGAGCAGTTCTTC.

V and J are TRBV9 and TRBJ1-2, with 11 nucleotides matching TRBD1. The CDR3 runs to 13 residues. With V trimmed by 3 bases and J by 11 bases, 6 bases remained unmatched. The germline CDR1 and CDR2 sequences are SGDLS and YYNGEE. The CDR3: CASSASGQGAYTF. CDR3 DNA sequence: TGTGCCAGCAGCGCCTCCGGACAGGGGGCTTACACCTTC.

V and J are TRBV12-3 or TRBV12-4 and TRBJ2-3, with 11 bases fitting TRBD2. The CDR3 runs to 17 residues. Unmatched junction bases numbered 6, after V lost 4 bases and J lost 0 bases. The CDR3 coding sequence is TGTGCCAGCAGTTCGGGACTAGCGGTCACTAGCACAGATACGCAGTATTTT. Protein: CASSSGLAVTSTDTQYF.

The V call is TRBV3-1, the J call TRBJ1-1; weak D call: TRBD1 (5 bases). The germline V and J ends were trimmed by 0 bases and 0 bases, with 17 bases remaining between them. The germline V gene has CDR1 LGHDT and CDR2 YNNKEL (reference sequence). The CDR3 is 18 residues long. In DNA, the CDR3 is TGTGCCAGCAGCCAAGATCCGGCAGGGAGCCTCATGAACACTGAAGCTTTCTTT. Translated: CASSQDPAGSLMNTEAFF.

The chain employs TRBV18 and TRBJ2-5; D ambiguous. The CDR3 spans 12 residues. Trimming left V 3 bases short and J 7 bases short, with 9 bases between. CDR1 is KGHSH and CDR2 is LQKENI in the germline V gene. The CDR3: CASSPLAGTQYF. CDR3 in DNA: TGTGCCAGCTCACCCTTGGCTGGGACCCAGTACTTC.

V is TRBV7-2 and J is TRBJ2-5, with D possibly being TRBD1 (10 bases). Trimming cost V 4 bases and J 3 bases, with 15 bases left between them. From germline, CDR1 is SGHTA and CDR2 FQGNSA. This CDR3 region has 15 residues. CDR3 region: CASSSSGTGEETQYF. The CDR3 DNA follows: TGTGCCAGCAGCTCTAGCGGGACAGGGGAAGAGACCCAGTACTTC. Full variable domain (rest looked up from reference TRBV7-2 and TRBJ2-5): GAGVSQSPSNKVTEKGKDVELRCDPISGHTALYWYRQSLGQGLEFLIYFQGNSAPDKSGLPSDRFSAERTGGSVSTLTIQRTQQEDSAVYLCASSSSGTGEETQYFGPGTRLLVL.

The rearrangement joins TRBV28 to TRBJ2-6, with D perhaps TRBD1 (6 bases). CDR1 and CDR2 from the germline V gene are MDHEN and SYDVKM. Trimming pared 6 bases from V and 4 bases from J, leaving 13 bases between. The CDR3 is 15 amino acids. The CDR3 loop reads CASSSSGAGANVLTF. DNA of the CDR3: TGTGCCAGCAGCTCCTCAGGGGCCGGGGCCAACGTCCTGACTTTC. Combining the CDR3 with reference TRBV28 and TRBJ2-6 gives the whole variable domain DVKVTQSSRYLVKRTGEKVFLECVQDMDHENMFWYRQDPGLGLRLIYFSYDVKMKEKGDIPEGYSVSREKKERFSLILESASTNQTSMYLCASSSSGAGANVLTFGAGSRLTVL.

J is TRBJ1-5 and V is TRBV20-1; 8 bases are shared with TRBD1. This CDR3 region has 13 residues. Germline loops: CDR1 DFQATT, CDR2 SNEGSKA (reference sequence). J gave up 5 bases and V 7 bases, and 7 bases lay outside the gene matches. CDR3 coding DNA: TGCAGTGTTCAGGACAGGGAGCATCAGCCCCAGCATTTT. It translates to CSVQDREHQPQHF.

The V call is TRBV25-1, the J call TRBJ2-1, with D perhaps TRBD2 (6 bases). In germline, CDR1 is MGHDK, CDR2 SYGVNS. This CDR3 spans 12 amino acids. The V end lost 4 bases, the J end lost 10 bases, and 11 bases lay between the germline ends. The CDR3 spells CASSVGGREQFF. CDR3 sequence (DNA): TGTGCCAGCAGTGTGGGAGGCCGCGAGCAGTTCTTC.

CDR3 protein: CASSYTAIYYGYTF. The CDR3 DNA reads TGTGCCAGCAGTTATACCGCCATTTACTATGGCTACACCTTC. J is TRBJ1-2 and V is TRBV6-1, with no clear D. With 5 bases removed from V and 3 bases from J, the gap between germline ends came to 13 bases. CDR1 and CDR2 from the germline V gene are MNHNS and SASEGT. The CDR3 sequence is 14 residues long.

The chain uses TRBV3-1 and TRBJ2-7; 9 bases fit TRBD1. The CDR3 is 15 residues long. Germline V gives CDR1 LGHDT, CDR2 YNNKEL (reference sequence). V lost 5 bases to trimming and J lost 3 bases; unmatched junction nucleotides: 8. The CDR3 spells CASSSKRDRVYEQYF. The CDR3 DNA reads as TGTGCCAGCAGCTCGAAGCGGGACAGGGTCTACGAGCAGTACTTC.

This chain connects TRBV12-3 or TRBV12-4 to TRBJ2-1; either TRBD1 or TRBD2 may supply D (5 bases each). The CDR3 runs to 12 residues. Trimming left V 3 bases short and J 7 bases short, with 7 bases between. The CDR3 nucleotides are TGTGCCAGCAGTTTCAGGGAGAATGAGCAGTTCTTC. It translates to CASSFRENEQFF.

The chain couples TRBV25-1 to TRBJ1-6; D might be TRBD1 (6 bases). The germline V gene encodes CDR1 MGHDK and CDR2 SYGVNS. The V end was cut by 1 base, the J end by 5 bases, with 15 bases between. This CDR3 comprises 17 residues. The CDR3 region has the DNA TGTGCCAGCAGTGAATTAATAGGGGGGTATGATAATTCACCCCTCCACTTT. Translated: CASSELIGGYDNSPLHF.

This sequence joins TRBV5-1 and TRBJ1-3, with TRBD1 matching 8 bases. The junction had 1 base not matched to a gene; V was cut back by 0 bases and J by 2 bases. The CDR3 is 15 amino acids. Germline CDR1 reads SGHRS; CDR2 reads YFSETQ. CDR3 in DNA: TGCGCCAGCAGCTTGGGGACAGGGACTGGAAACACCATATATTTT. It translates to CASSLGTGTGNTIYF.

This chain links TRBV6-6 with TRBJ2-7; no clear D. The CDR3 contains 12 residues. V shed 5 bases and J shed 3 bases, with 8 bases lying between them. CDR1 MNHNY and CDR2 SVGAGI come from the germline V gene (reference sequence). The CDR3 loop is CASSPGIYEQYF. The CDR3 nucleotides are TGTGCCAGCAGTCCGGGTATCTACGAGCAGTACTTC.